One sample yielded the 9 T cell receptor beta chains listed below, sequenced in a study of CD8 T cells in ankylosing spondylitis. One entry per CDR3 protein, called by TCRdb with MiXCR from the 5' RACE reads. The sample holds under 200,000 distinct CDR3 sequences, 9.8% seen once. Sequenced sample: blood, either unsorted or a sorted T cell fraction (not recorded which). The receptor set was obtained from a female donor with ankylosing spondylitis or in good health (not recorded which).

In this sample, this clonotype turned up many times. The chain combines TRBV10-3 with TRBJ2-1; TRBD2 is a possible D gene (5 bases). Germline-derived CDR1 and CDR2 are ENHRY and SYGVKD. The CDR3 contains 12 residues. Trimming left V 6 bases short and J 7 bases short, with 10 bases between. As DNA, the CDR3 is TGTGCCATCAGCCCGGGAAATAATGAGCAGTTCTTC. Translation gives CAISPGNNEQFF.

The chain links TRBV5-6 to TRBJ2-5; D may be TRBD1 (6 bases). Trimming left V 0 bases short and J 4 bases short, with 10 bases between. CDR3 length: 14 residues. Looked up from germline, CDR1 is SGHDT and CDR2 is YYEEEE. For the CDR3, the DNA is TGTGCCAGCAGCTTGGCAGGGGCGGGAGAGACCCAGTACTTC. As protein: CASSLAGAGETQYF.

This clonotype was counted between two and nine times. This sequence joins TRBV30 and TRBJ2-7; 8 bases fit TRBD1. Germline V CDR1 and CDR2: GTSNPN, SVGIG (reference sequence). This CDR3 is built from 14 residues. V shed 2 bases and J 7 bases; nucleotides not matched to a gene: 10. CDR3 bases: TGTGCCTGGAGTTTAGGGACAGGACGTTGGGAGCAGTACTTC. It codes for CAWSLGTGRWEQYF.

This clonotype has a count of ten or more. The chain couples TRBV4-3 to TRBJ2-1, with D tentatively TRBD2 (6 bases). V lost 2 bases and J lost 9, with 11 bases in between. The CDR3 is 13 residues long. Germline CDR1 reads LGHNA; CDR2 reads YSLEER. CDR3 bases: TGCGCCAGCAGCCAACTTCGGGGAGGTGAGCAGTTCTTC. Translation: CASSQLRGGEQFF.

The chain couples TRBV7-9 to TRBJ2-7; 10 positions match TRBD2. CDR1 and CDR2 from the germline V gene are SEHNR and FQNEAQ (reference sequence). V lost 10 bases, J lost 3 bases, and 3 bases stayed unmatched. This CDR3 comprises 12 residues. CDR3 bases: TGTGCCACCGCTAGCGGGAGCTACGAGCAGTACTTC. It encodes CATASGSYEQYF.

This clonotype was counted only a few times. The chain is built from TRBV7-6 and TRBJ2-7; TRBD2 agrees at 10 bases. Germline CDR1 SGHVS, CDR2 FNYEAQ. V dropped 6 bases and J dropped 7; count of bases not matched to a gene: 12. The CDR3 covers 15 residues. The CDR3 DNA reads TGTGCCAGCAGAGCCACGGGACTAGCGTTTGAAGAGCAGTACTTC. It encodes CASRATGLAFEEQYF. The full variable domain, its missing parts supplied by reference TRBV7-6 and TRBJ2-7, is GAGVSQSPRYKVTKRGQDVALRCDPISGHVSLYWYRQALGQGPEFLTYFNYEAQQDKSGLPNDRFSAERPEGSISTLTIQRTEQRDSAMYRCASRATGLAFEEQYFGPGTRLTVT.

The chain employs TRBV30 and TRBJ1-3; TRBD1 might be the D (5 bases). Germline CDR1 and CDR2: GTSNPN and SVGIG (reference sequence). CDR3 length: 14 amino acids. Trimming took 6 bases from V and 0 from J, leaving 12 bases between them. CDR3 amino acids: CACTGTVSGNTIYF. CDR3 sequence (DNA): TGTGCCTGCACCGGGACGGTCTCTGGAAACACCATATATTTT.

This clonotype has just a few counts. The chain joins TRBV11-3 to TRBJ2-1; D not resolved. The V and J ends lost 4 bases and 3 bases respectively, with 13 bases between them. Germline CDR1 SGHNT, CDR2 YENEEA. The CDR3 spans 15 residues. CDR3 coding DNA: TGTGCCAGCAGCTCGTATGCGACTGGCTACAATGAGCAGTTCTTC. This codes for CASSSYATGYNEQFF.

The chain employs TRBV20-1 and TRBJ1-3, with D uncertain. V was shortened by 0 bases and J by 0 bases, with 9 bases between the two germline ends. This CDR3 comprises 15 residues. Germline assignment: CDR1 DFQATT and CDR2 SNEGSKA (reference sequence). CDR3 loop: CSARDPGFSGNTIYF. CDR3 nucleotides: TGCAGTGCTAGAGATCCGGGTTTCTCTGGAAACACCATATATTTT.